These T cell receptor beta chains were read from a single sample in a study of PD-1 blockade in classical Hodgkin lymphoma. Produced via immunoSEQ multiplex PCR; TCRdb's table is partial and in-frame only. The sample yields some 96,000 clones, 80% to 90% seen once. The input for sequencing was peripheral blood mononuclear cells (PBMCs), taken before the second cycle of nivolumab. These receptors all stem from a human donor with classical Hodgkin lymphoma. CDR3s include the opening cysteine and the closing phenylalanine or tryptophan. D genes are given only for firm matches. Expanded clones get a size class; other rows say once, few or many, or leave the size out.

j_gene | abundance | d_gene | v_gene | CDR3aa | CDR3nt
TRBJ2-1 | - | - | TRBV28 | CASSLPPSARYNEQFF | TGTGCCAGCAGTCTCCCGCCTAGCGCCAGATACAATGAGCAGTTCTTC
TRBJ2-1 | - | TRBD2 | TRBV15 | CATSRALAGAGEQFF | TGTGCCACCAGCAGAGCGCTAGCGGGAGCGGGTGAGCAGTTCTTC
TRBJ2-5 | - | - | TRBV18 | CASSPQERQETQYF | TGTGCCAGCTCACCACAGGAGCGGCAAGAGACCCAGTACTTC
TRBJ1-4 | - | - | TRBV12-2 | CASRLDWTGPGEKLFF | TGTGCAAGTCGCTTAGACTGGACAGGTCCCGGGGAAAAACTGTTTTTT
TRBJ2-3 | - | - | TRBV19 | CASNPGTIRADTQYF | TGTGCCAGTAATCCCGGGACCATCCGGGCAGATACGCAGTATTTT
TRBJ1-2 | - | - | TRBV7-2 | CASSFLGVPGYGYTF | TGTGCCAGCAGCTTTTTAGGGGTCCCTGGGTATGGCTACACCTTC
TRBJ2-7 | - | TRBD2 | TRBV6-1 | CASRTGTSGDYEQYF | TGTGCCAGCAGAACCGGGACTAGCGGGGACTACGAGCAGTACTTC
TRBJ2-3 | - | TRBD2 | TRBV15 | CATSAAGEGDTQYF | TGTGCCACCAGTGCCGCGGGAGAGGGGGATACGCAGTATTTT
TRBJ2-2 | once | - | TRBV25-1 | CASSGIKPANTGELFF | TGTGCCAGCAGTGGGATCAAACCCGCGAACACCGGGGAGCTGTTTTTT
TRBJ2-2 | - | - | TRBV7-8 | CASSLASITTGELFF | TGTGCCAGCAGCTTAGCGAGTATTACCACCGGGGAGCTGTTTTTT
TRBJ2-3 | - | - | TRBV11-3 | CASSLGGVLDTQYF | TGTGCCAGCAGCTTGGGCGGGGTACTAGATACGCAGTATTTT
TRBJ1-2 | few | TRBD1 | TRBV28 | CASSWGQGSNGYTF | TGTGCCAGCAGTTGGGGACAGGGATCTAATGGCTACACCTTC
TRBJ1-2 | few | - | TRBV19 | CASRYPYSGGYTF | TGTGCCAGTAGATATCCCTACAGCGGGGGCTACACCTTC
TRBJ1-2 | - | - | TRBV4-2 | CASSRSGYGYTF | TGTGCCAGCAGCCGTTCGGGGTATGGCTACACCTTC
TRBJ1-1 | - | - | TRBV19 | CASRLDGNTEAFF | TGTGCCAGTAGACTGGACGGGAACACTGAAGCTTTCTTT
TRBJ2-2 | - | - | TRBV7-2 | CASSRDASVGGELFF | TGTGCCAGCAGTCGGGACGCTAGCGTCGGCGGGGAGCTGTTTTTT
TRBJ2-7 | - | - | TRBV10-1 | CASSGDGSYEQYF | TGCGCCAGCAGTGGGGACGGATCCTACGAGCAGTACTTC
TRBJ2-7 | - | TRBD2 | TRBV11-3 | CASSLTVGTSGPPSYEQYF | TGTGCCAGCAGCTTAACCGTCGGGACTAGCGGGCCCCCTTCCTACGAGCAGTACTTC
TRBJ2-5 | - | TRBD2 | TRBV2 | CASTRDYQETQYF | TGTGCCAGTACCCGGGACTATCAAGAGACCCAGTACTTC
TRBJ2-2 | - | - | TRBV2 | CASSDGRFTGELFF | TGTGCCAGCAGTGATGGCAGGTTCACCGGGGAGCTGTTTTTT
TRBJ2-1 | - | TRBD1 | TRBV6-5 | CASRVGQGYNEQFF | TGTGCCAGCAGGGTGGGACAGGGCTACAATGAGCAGTTCTTC
TRBJ1-2 | - | - | TRBV5-4 | CASSLGRTTYGYTF | TGTGCCAGCAGCTTGGGACGGACGACCTATGGCTACACCTTC
TRBJ2-1 | - | - | TRBV10-1 | CASSDGSSYNEQFF | TGCGCCAGCAGTGATGGAAGCTCCTACAATGAGCAGTTCTTC